This TCR beta chain emerged from a study of blood T cells in healthy people across ages. V gave up 1 base and J gave up 2 bases; unmatched junction bases: 9. Germline V CDR1 and CDR2: LGHNA, YNFKEQ. This CDR3 has 18 amino acids. The study, taken as a whole, reports: Higher diversity, along with more naive CD4+ cells, distinguished long-lived donors from aged donors.

Extraction of total RNA produced a minimum of 5 micrograms from each sample. This clonotype occurred once. What it binds is not known. Through a sample-barcoded 5' primer and a J-beta primer mix, a second PCR was run for roughly 7 to 12 cycles. MiXCR was run by TCRdb on the 5' RACE reads, yielding one entry per CDR3 protein. The table lists more than 1,400,000 distinct CDR3 sequences, around 42% of them singletons. The receptor was isolated from a young woman in good health. Sequenced: blood. The V call is TRBV4-2, the J call TRBJ2-1, with 9 bases that match TRBD2. The CDR3: CASSQVAGTSYAYNEQFF. The CDR3 nucleotides are TGTGCCAGCAGCCAAGTAGCCGGGACTAGCTACGCCTACAATGAGCAGTTCTTC.